This T cell receptor beta chain was retrieved from a study of shared clonotypes between healthy human individuals. Study context: Plates per donor: three CD4 naive, three CD4 memory, two CD8 naive, one CD8 memory.

With 5 bases removed from V and 4 bases from J, the gap between germline ends came to 6 bases. This CDR3 spans 12 amino acids. Germline V gives CDR1 PRHDT, CDR2 FYEKMQ (reference sequence). This clone has a single count. Its antigen is undetermined. Whole-study findings and limits: Tissue TCR repertoires likely differ from these blood-only repertoires. Though the depth was large, rarefaction showed that sorted-subset sequencing was incomplete.

Assay: immunoSEQ multiplex PCR; the TCRdb copy retains only in-frame clones and omits some. The data hold around 2,100,000 clones, with less than 95% observed a single time. Naive CD8 cells lacked CD45RO and underwent positive selection for CCR7, leaving out terminally differentiated effector memory CD45RA+ cells. Material: naive CD8+ T cells sorted from blood. This receptor was identified in a young man in good health. This sequence joins TRBV13 and TRBJ1-5; D unresolved. The CDR3 is CASSVRNQPQHF. The DNA for the CDR3 is TGTGCCAGCAGCGTAAGGAATCAGCCCCAGCATTTT. The variable domain in full, completed from reference TRBV13 and TRBJ1-5, reads AAGVIQSPRHLIKEKRETATLKCYPIPRHDTVYWYQQGPGQDPQFLISFYEKMQSDKGSIPDRFSAQQFSDYHSELNMSSLELGDSALYFCASSVRNQPQHFGDGTRLSIL.